This TCR beta chain was recovered during a study of blood T cell repertoires in COVID-19. Per germline, CDR1 MDHEN and CDR2 SYDVKM. Germline trimming cut 7 bases from V and 6 bases from J; bases unmatched to any gene: 4. This CDR3 has 13 amino acids. TCRdb keeps only in-frame clones here, not all; method: immunoSEQ multiplex PCR. The table lists roughly 500,000 clones, roughly 88% of them singletons. The rearrangement links TRBV28 to TRBJ1-5, with 9 bases identical to TRBD1. The source material was peripheral blood. This receptor was taken from a human donor in a cohort sampled during active COVID-19. CDR3 sequence reads: CASKGQGLQPQHF. In nucleotides, the CDR3 is TGTGCCAGCAAGGGACAGGGTCTTCAGCCCCAGCATTTT.